The 20 T cell receptor beta chains listed next were all sequenced from one sample in a study of blood T cell repertoires in COVID-19. TCRdb keeps only in-frame clones here, not all; method: immunoSEQ multiplex PCR. This repertoire shows roughly 50,000 clones, around 79% found once; its top ten account for roughly 21%. Input material: peripheral blood. These receptors were collected from a human donor with active or convalescent COVID-19. The donor label of this sample is uncertain.

This clone was seen a few times. This chain links TRBV5-5 with TRBJ1-5; D gene ambiguous. The V end was cut by 1 base, the J end by 0 bases, with 11 bases between. The CDR3 spans 16 residues. Per germline, CDR1 SGHKS and CDR2 YYEKEE (reference sequence). Here the CDR3 reads CASSLYGDYSNQPQHF. The CDR3 DNA is TGTGCCAGCAGCTTGTACGGAGATTATAGCAATCAGCCCCAGCATTTT.

The chain combines TRBV6-1 with TRBJ1-2; 7 nucleotides agree with TRBD1. The CDR3 totals 15 residues. The germline V gene encodes CDR1 MNHNS and CDR2 SASEGT. With 2 bases clipped from V and 8 bases from J, the junction kept 11 bases outside the gene matches. The CDR3 region has the DNA TGTGCCAGCAGTGAACGAGGAGGGGGCGCGTACGGCTACACCTTC. Translation: CASSERGGGAYGYTF.

V and J are TRBV11-2 and TRBJ2-7; D perhaps matches TRBD1 (6 bases). V lost 3 bases, J lost 2 bases, and 11 bases lay in between. CDR1 is SGHAT and CDR2 is FQNNGV in the germline V gene. There are 14 residues in the CDR3. The CDR3: CASSLTGSPYEQYF. DNA for the CDR3: TGTGCCAGCAGCTTGACAGGATCCCCCTACGAGCAGTACTTC.

The CDR3 reads CASSLQGAGTEAFF. For the CDR3, the DNA is TGCGCCAGCAGCTTGCAGGGGGCTGGAACTGAAGCTTTCTTT. The chain carries TRBV5-1 and TRBJ1-1; TRBD1 matches at 8 bases. The ends lost 1 base at V and 5 bases at J; junction bases unmatched: 4. CDR1 and CDR2 from the germline V gene are SGHRS and YFSETQ. CDR3 size: 14 residues.

The V gene is TRBV27, the J gene TRBJ2-6; 7 bases match TRBD1. CDR1 MNHEY and CDR2 SMNVEV come from the germline V gene (reference sequence). The V and J ends lost 7 bases and 4 bases, in that order; junction bases with no gene match: 10. The CDR3 sequence is 16 residues long. The CDR3 DNA follows: TGTGCCAGCACATGGACAGGCCAAGTAGGGGCCAACGTCCTGACTTTC. Translating it yields CASTWTGQVGANVLTF. Full variable domain (missing parts from reference TRBV27 and TRBJ2-6): EAQVTQNPRYLITVTGKKLTVTCSQNMNHEYMSWYRQDPGLGLRQIYYSMNVEVTDKGDVPEGYKVSRKEKRNFPLILESPSPNQTSLYFCASTWTGQVGANVLTFGAGSRLTVL.

This clone was counted once. The V gene is TRBV18, the J gene TRBJ2-1; TRBD2 agrees at 12 bases. In germline, CDR1 is KGHSH, CDR2 LQKENI. The CDR3 consists of 16 residues. V shed 0 bases, J shed 9 bases, and the junction held 6 bases outside the gene matches. The CDR3 coding sequence is TGTGCCAGCTCACCACCGACTAGCGGGAGTTTGACTGAGCAGTTCTTC. This codes for CASSPPTSGSLTEQFF.

The rearrangement joins TRBV11-2 to TRBJ1-5; 9 bases are shared with TRBD1. J was trimmed by 7 bases and V by 5 bases; bases with no gene match: 3. CDR1 and CDR2 from the germline V gene are SGHAT and FQNNGV. The CDR3 is 13 residues long. CDR3 DNA: TGTGCCAGCAGCCCCGGGACAGGGCAGCCCCAGCATTTT. Its translation: CASSPGTGQPQHF.

This chain connects TRBV7-3 to TRBJ2-7; TRBD1 aligns across 10 bases. The junction had 6 bases not matched to a gene; V was cut back by 5 bases and J by 5 bases. In germline, CDR1 is SGHTA, CDR2 FQGTGA. This CDR3 comprises 14 residues. CDR3 residues: CASSPGTGAHEQYF. The CDR3 DNA follows: TGTGCCAGCAGCCCTGGGACAGGGGCCCACGAGCAGTACTTC.

The chain combines TRBV5-1 with TRBJ1-1, with D unclear. Germline CDR1 is SGHRS and CDR2 is YFSETQ. Trimming took off 1 base at V and 0 bases at J, with 7 bases between the two ends. The CDR3 totals 14 residues. In DNA, the CDR3 is TGCGCCAGCAGCTTGCAGATCATGAACACTGAAGCTTTCTTT. It translates to CASSLQIMNTEAFF.

This chain joins TRBV6-5 and TRBJ1-5; a possible D gene is TRBD1 (6 bases). Trimming pared 6 bases from V and 11 bases from J, leaving 17 bases between. Germline CDR1 reads MNHEY; CDR2 reads SVGAGI. This CDR3 contains 13 residues. CDR3 protein: CASRRQQGQTQHF. CDR3 nucleotides: TGTGCCAGCAGGCGACAACAGGGTCAAACCCAGCATTTT.

V and J are TRBV6-5 and TRBJ1-5; 9 positions agree with TRBD1. The germline V gene encodes CDR1 MNHEY and CDR2 SVGAGI. Trimming cost V 8 bases and J 3 bases; bases outside gene matches: 5. CDR3 length: 14 residues. The CDR3 protein is CASARTGDNQPQHF. CDR3 nucleotide sequence: TGTGCCAGCGCTAGGACAGGGGACAATCAGCCCCAGCATTTT.

CDR3 sequence: CASSLGGYRAYNEQFF. CDR3 DNA sequence: TGTGCCAGCAGCTTAGGAGGATACCGAGCCTACAATGAGCAGTTCTTC. J is TRBJ2-1 and V is TRBV5-4; D might be TRBD2 (5 bases). The germline V gene has CDR1 SGHNT and CDR2 YYREEE (reference sequence). V was cut by 2 bases and J by 2 bases, with 14 bases left in between. The CDR3 covers 16 residues.

This chain links TRBV25-1 with TRBJ1-6, with TRBD1 matching over 10 bases. Germline CDR1 and CDR2: MGHDK and SYGVNS. V lost 10 bases and J lost 7; bases outside the gene matches: 4. This CDR3 region has 13 residues. The CDR3 loop reads CATTDRGNSPLHF. The DNA for the CDR3 is TGTGCCACTACGGACAGGGGGAATTCACCCCTCCACTTT. Full variable domain (rest looked up from reference TRBV25-1 and TRBJ1-6): EADIYQTPRYLVIGTGKKITLECSQTMGHDKMYWYQQDPGMELHLIHYSYGVNSTEKGDLSSESTVSRIRTEHFPLTLESARPSHTSQYLCATTDRGNSPLHFGNGTRLTVT.

The chain carries TRBV7-9 and TRBJ1-1; D remains ambiguous. The CDR3 runs 14 residues. V was clipped by 1 base and J by 1 base, with 7 bases between them. The germline V gene encodes CDR1 SEHNR and CDR2 FQNEAQ (reference sequence). The CDR3 nucleotides read TGTGCCAGCAGCTTAGATTTTCAGAACACTGAAGCTTTCTTT. Translation: CASSLDFQNTEAFF. Full variable domain (rest looked up from reference TRBV7-9 and TRBJ1-1): DTGVSQNPRHKITKRGQNVTFRCDPISEHNRLYWYRQTLGQGPEFLTYFQNEAQLEKSRLLSDRFSAERPKGSFSTLEIQRTEQGDSAMYLCASSLDFQNTEAFFGQGTRLTVV.

This clone was observed a handful of times. The gene calls are TRBV7-6 and TRBJ1-1; D call uncertain. V lost 0 bases and J lost 2, with 13 bases in between. Germline lookup yields CDR1 SGHVS and CDR2 FNYEAQ. The CDR3 extends over 16 amino acids. CDR3 in amino acids: CASSLAMLAGNTEAFF. DNA for the CDR3: TGTGCCAGCAGCTTAGCGATGTTAGCGGGCAACACTGAAGCTTTCTTT.

For the CDR3, the DNA is TGTGCCAGCAGCCCTAGCGGGCCCTACGAGCAGTACTTC. Residues: CASSPSGPYEQYF. This chain links TRBV7-3 with TRBJ2-7, with 8 nucleotides matching TRBD2. Germline CDR1 and CDR2: SGHTA and FQGTGA. The CDR3 spans 13 residues. V lost 5 bases and J lost 2; bases outside the gene matches: 2.

The V call is TRBV7-2, the J call TRBJ2-7, with D possibly being TRBD2 (6 bases). V was trimmed by 0 bases and J by 6 bases, leaving 12 bases between them. This CDR3 has 14 residues. Germline V gives CDR1 SGHTA, CDR2 FQGNSA. The CDR3 spells CASSLAGGFTEQYF. The CDR3 DNA is TGTGCCAGCAGCTTAGCGGGAGGTTTCACCGAGCAGTACTTC.

This chain uses TRBV4-2 with TRBJ2-2, with TRBD1 as a possible D gene (6 bases). This CDR3 has 15 residues. CDR1 and CDR2 (germline): LGHNA, YNFKEQ. Trimming cost V 2 bases and J 2 bases, with 9 bases left between them. CDR3: CASSQQGHNTGELFF. The CDR3 nucleotides are TGTGCCAGCAGCCAACAGGGACACAACACCGGGGAGCTGTTTTTT.

The DNA of the CDR3 is TGTGCCAGCAGCACTCTAGGGAGAGAAAAACTGTTTTTT. It encodes CASSTLGREKLFF. This sequence joins TRBV11-2 and TRBJ1-4; D not certain. The CDR3 spans 13 residues. Trimming removed 5 bases at V and 8 bases at J, with 12 bases between. Germline CDR1 and CDR2: SGHAT and FQNNGV. Variable domain in full (rest from reference TRBV11-2 and TRBJ1-4): EAGVAQSPRYKIIEKRQSVAFWCNPISGHATLYWYQQILGQGPKLLIQFQNNGVVDDSQLPKDRFSAERLKGVDSTLKIQPAKLEDSAVYLCASSTLGREKLFFGSGTQLSVL.

By proportion, this clone is medium-sized (0.01 to 0.1%). The chain joins TRBV7-9 to TRBJ1-4, with TRBD1 as a possible D gene (6 bases). The V end was cut by 5 bases, the J end by 6 bases, with 13 bases between. The V gene's germline CDR1 is SEHNR and CDR2 FQNEAQ (reference sequence). There are 14 residues in the CDR3. Written as DNA, the CDR3 is TGTGCCAGCAGCGTGGGACACGTTGATGAAAAACTGTTTTTT. Protein product: CASSVGHVDEKLFF. Based on the CDR3 plus reference TRBV7-9 and TRBJ1-4, the full variable domain is DTGVSQNPRHKITKRGQNVTFRCDPISEHNRLYWYRQTLGQGPEFLTYFQNEAQLEKSRLLSDRFSAERPKGSFSTLEIQRTEQGDSAMYLCASSVGHVDEKLFFGSGTQLSVL.